The 21 T cell receptor beta chains reported below all come from one sample, sequenced in a study of read filtering for tumor transcriptome and immune sequencing (dated by TCRdb to 2020 to 2022). TCRdb lists the instrument as Illumina HiSeq 4000. TCR libraries were constructed from approximately 0.4 ug RNA using the Immunoverse kit, and molecular barcoded adaptors covering alpha/delta and beta/gamma chains were employed. TCRdb passed the public sequencing reads through fastp at Q25 and MiXCR, retaining productive beta sequences. Entries are consolidated by CDR3 protein sequence, retaining the most common genes and DNA. In all, the sample holds 30,000 to 40,000 distinct CDR3 sequences, and approximately 15% of those were seen once. Less than 7% of the sample comes from the top ten. Input material: a population of CD138-negative cells sorted from bone marrow. The cell subset or site label corresponds to: bone marrow mononuclear cells depleted of CD138+ plasma/myeloma cells by negative magnetic selection. Receptors originate from a donor at least 40 years old with multiple myeloma.

This clonotype was seen many times. Relative to the germline gene, one junction end is altered; a read error may explain this. The chain combines TRBV29-1 with TRBJ2-7, with 9 bases identical to TRBD1. This CDR3 comprises 13 residues. The germline V gene encodes CDR1 SQVTM and CDR2 ANQGSEA. The CDR3 loop is CSVEGQGIYEQYF. The CDR3 DNA is TGCAGCGTGGAAGGACAGGGGATTTACGAGCAGTACTTC.

This clonotype was observed at least ten times. The chain joins TRBV7-6 to TRBJ2-5, with D unresolved. The CDR3 runs to 14 residues. Germline CDR1 reads SGHVS; CDR2 reads FNYEAQ. V shed 5 bases and J shed 3 bases, with 13 bases lying between them. CDR3 residues: CASSLTIKKETQYF. The CDR3 DNA follows: TGTGCCAGCAGCCTAACTATCAAAAAAGAGACCCAGTACTTC.

In this sample, this clonotype turned up many times. The rearrangement links TRBV6-5 to TRBJ2-7; a possible D gene is TRBD1 (5 bases). CDR3 size: 16 residues. V was clipped by 5 bases and J by 1 base, with 18 bases between them. Germline V lookup: CDR1 MNHEY, CDR2 SVGAGI. The CDR3 DNA sequence: TGTGCCAGCAGTCAAAACCCAGGGTACCGTTCCTACGAGCAGTACTTC. Its translation: CASSQNPGYRSYEQYF.

This clonotype has a count of ten or more. CDR3 sequence (DNA): TGCAGTGCTCCTTACCCTGCAGAGAACACCGGGGAGCTGTTTTTT. Encoded protein: CSAPYPAENTGELFF. The chain is built from TRBV20-1 and TRBJ2-2; D is uncertain. CDR3 length: 15 residues. V lost 5 bases to trimming and J lost 1 base, with 14 bases between them. Germline CDR1 reads DFQATT; CDR2 reads SNEGSKA (reference sequence).

This clonotype was detected ten times or more. J is TRBJ2-3 and V is TRBV27; TRBD2 aligns across 11 bases. Germline V CDR1 and CDR2: MNHEY, SMNVEV (reference sequence). J gave up 1 base and V 8 bases, and 5 bases lay outside the gene matches. This CDR3 is built from 15 residues. The CDR3 region is CASGLLAGGTDTQYF. The CDR3 DNA reads TGTGCCAGCGGATTACTAGCGGGGGGCACAGATACGCAGTATTTT.

A note on this clonotype: A far more abundant clone sits one base away, making this likely a read error. This chain connects TRBV12-3 or TRBV12-4 to TRBJ2-2; 9 bases are a match to TRBD1. The CDR3 consists of 16 residues. J lost 7 bases, V lost 8 bases, and 14 bases had no gene match. The CDR3 DNA reads as TGTGCCAGCGGGATGAAGGGACAGGGATTCGGCGGGGAGCTGTTTTTT. As protein: CASGMKGQGFGGELFF.

This clonotype has a count of ten or more. Germline is not matched at one junction end, which may reflect a read error. The CDR3 DNA sequence: TGTGCCAGTAGTATGATGCGGGTGGTAACCGATGAGCTGTTCTTC. Protein: CASSMMRVVTDELFF. This chain joins TRBV19 and TRBJ2-1, with D perhaps matching TRBD2 (5 bases). The CDR3 sequence is 15 residues long. The germline V gene has CDR1 LNHDA and CDR2 SQIVND (reference sequence).

This clonotype was seen at least ten times. The genes are TRBV11-2 and TRBJ2-2; possible D gene TRBD1, 6 bases. This CDR3 is 16 amino acids long. Germline V gives CDR1 SGHAT, CDR2 FQNNGV. V gave up 4 bases and J gave up 0 bases, with 12 bases separating them. In DNA, the CDR3 is TGTGCCAGCAGCTCCAACAGGGTCACGAACACCGGGGAGCTGTTTTTT. Its protein product is CASSSNRVTNTGELFF.

Concerning this clonotype itself: With a much larger clone just one base away, this may be a read error. This chain connects TRBV7-9 to TRBJ2-1; 11 bases map to TRBD2. Germline CDR1 reads SEHNR; CDR2 reads FQNEAQ (reference sequence). The CDR3 is made up of 16 amino acids. The CDR3: CASSIGTSGTYNELFF. The CDR3 DNA follows: TGTGCCAGCAGCATCGGGACTAGCGGTACCTACAATGAGCTGTTCTTC.

Worth noting for this clonotype: A single base separates this from a much larger clone, so it may be a read error. The chain employs TRBV28 and TRBJ2-2, with D uncertain. The germline V gene has CDR1 MDHEN and CDR2 SYDVKM. V was shortened by 11 bases and J by 9 bases, with 31 bases between the two germline ends. The CDR3 is 17 residues long. The CDR3 protein is CASHLGSRRLVSRELFF. CDR3 sequence (DNA): TGTGCCTCCCATTTAGGGTCTAGACGCCTCGTTAGCCGGGAGCTGTTTTTT.

This clonotype occurred many times. The V call is TRBV10-3, the J call TRBJ1-1; D gene ambiguous. V was cut by 6 bases and J by 3 bases, with 17 bases left in between. Per germline, CDR1 ENHRY and CDR2 SYGVKD. This CDR3 contains 15 residues. The CDR3 coding sequence is TGTGCCATCAGAGGGCACGGTAACTCGGACACTGAAGCTTTCTTT. The encoded protein is CAIRGHGNSDTEAFF.

The chain combines TRBV19 with TRBJ2-5; 7 bases map to TRBD2. The trim removed 10 bases at V and 4 bases at J, leaving 9 bases unmatched. The CDR3 is made up of 13 amino acids. The V gene's germline CDR1 is LNHDA and CDR2 SQIVND (reference sequence). CDR3 in DNA: TGTGCCACCCACGGGAGGTTACGAGAGACCCAGTACTTC. Its protein is CATHGRLRETQYF. The variable domain in full, completed from reference TRBV19 and TRBJ2-5, reads DGGITQSPKYLFRKEGQNVTLSCEQNLNHDAMYWYRQDPGQGLRLIYYSQIVNDFQKGDIAEGYSVSREKKESFPLTVTSAQKNPTAFYLCATHGRLRETQYFGPGTRLLVL.

This clonotype was detected once. Lacking the conserved final phenylalanine or tryptophan, this CDR3 likely reflects a read error. The DNA is left out, because the CDR3 cannot be placed on it with certainty; the CDR3 is given as TCRdb lists it. The chain combines TRBV12-3 or TRBV12-4 with TRBJ2-1; TRBD2 is the table's D call and was not checked against the DNA. The CDR3 region is 19 residues in length, termini included. The CDR3 sequence: CASSLRRPSGGRSDNEQIS.

This clonotype was seen ten or more times. The V call is TRBV20-1, the J call TRBJ1-5; D not resolved. V was pared by 6 bases and J by 0 bases, with 15 bases between. The CDR3 totals 15 residues. Germline CDR1 and CDR2: DFQATT and SNEGSKA (reference sequence). The CDR3 is CSAPPGRDSNQPQHF. DNA for the CDR3: TGCAGTGCCCCCCCGGGGAGAGATAGCAATCAGCCCCAGCATTTT.

A few counts support this clonotype. This chain uses TRBV11-3 with TRBJ2-7, with D perhaps matching TRBD2 (5 bases). Trimming took off 1 base at V and 3 bases at J, with 10 bases between the two ends. The CDR3 contains 14 residues. Germline V gives CDR1 SGHNT, CDR2 YENEEA. The CDR3 bases are TGTGCCAGCAGCTTAGCCGGGAAGTTCTACGAGCAGTACTTC. Its translation is CASSLAGKFYEQYF.

Notes on this clonotype: Germline and junction disagree at one end, which may indicate a read error. The chain combines TRBV11-2 with TRBJ2-2; D remains ambiguous. The germline V gene has CDR1 SGHAT and CDR2 FQNNGV. CDR3 length: 21 amino acids. This chain's CDR3 is CANSLGVEHPIRNLVTGELFF. The CDR3 bases are TGTGCCAACAGCTTAGGAGTGGAACACCCGATTAGAAACCTAGTCACCGGGGAGCTGTTTTTT. The full variable domain, rest sourced from reference TRBV11-2 and TRBJ2-2, is EAGVAQSPRYKIIEKRQSVAFWCNPISGHATLYWYQQILGQGPKLLIQFQNNGVVDDSQLPKDRFSAERLKGVDSTLKIQPAKLEDSAVYLCANSLGVEHPIRNLVTGELFFGEGSRLTVL.

This clonotype was counted many times. V gene TRBV28 combines with J gene TRBJ1-3, with D possibly TRBD1 on 6 matching bases. Trimming cost V 6 bases and J 0 bases, with 15 bases left between them. In germline, CDR1 is MDHEN, CDR2 SYDVKM. This CDR3 is built from 16 residues. CDR3 region: CASSLRTASSGNTIYF. Here the CDR3 DNA reads TGTGCCAGCAGCCTCAGGACAGCTAGCTCTGGAAACACCATATATTTT.

The chain employs TRBV7-2 and TRBJ1-3; D not resolved. This CDR3 contains 15 residues. Germline V gene sequence: CDR1 SGHTA, CDR2 FQGNSA. The V and J ends lost 5 bases and 4 bases respectively, with 15 bases between them. The CDR3 sequence is CASSLPPSRGNTIYF. The CDR3 DNA follows: TGTGCCAGCAGCCTCCCTCCTTCGCGGGGAAACACCATATATTTT.

Note on this clonotype: A far larger clone is just one base off, so this is likely a read error. This chain connects TRBV12-3 or TRBV12-4 to TRBJ1-1; maybe TRBD1 (6 bases). The CDR3 extends over 16 amino acids. V lost 1 base and J 5 bases, leaving 17 bases between the germline ends. CDR3 sequence (DNA): TGTGCCAGCAGTTTAGACACAGGGACCGCCGGGACTGAAGCTTTCTTT. The encoded protein is CASSLDTGTAGTEAFF.

This clonotype was seen repeatedly, ten times or more. CDR3 DNA sequence: TGTGCCAGCAGGTTCGGGACAAATAGCAATCAGCCCCAGCATTTT. Protein: CASRFGTNSNQPQHF. J is TRBJ1-5 and V is TRBV6-1, with D perhaps matching TRBD1 (6 bases). The CDR3 runs 15 residues. Germline CDR1 reads MNHNS; CDR2 reads SASEGT. V lost 6 bases and J lost 0, with 12 bases in between.

The sample holds many counts of this clonotype. The chain links TRBV29-1 to TRBJ2-5; either TRBD1 or TRBD2 may fit D (6 bases each). This CDR3 is built from 13 residues. Germline-derived CDR1 and CDR2 are SQVTM and ANQGSEA. The V end lost 4 bases, the J end lost 1 base, and 10 bases lay between the germline ends. The CDR3 sequence: CSVGEGGQETQYF. In nucleotides, the CDR3 is TGCAGCGTTGGTGAGGGGGGCCAAGAGACCCAGTACTTC.